Below, 29 T cell receptor beta chains from the same sample are listed, as sequenced in a study of identifying expanded T cells in peripheral blood. Only in-frame clones appear in the TCRdb table, and some are missing; sequencing was by immunoSEQ multiplex PCR. The sample lists around 130,000 clones, around nine tenths occurring once. Sequencing was performed on blood. The receptors were gathered from a person aged 18 to 75 in good health.

The chain is built from TRBV11-1 and TRBJ2-2; 7 nucleotides align to TRBD1. Looked up from germline, CDR1 is SGHAT and CDR2 is FQDESV (reference sequence). The ends lost 5 bases at V and 7 bases at J; junction bases unmatched: 7. The CDR3 runs to 14 residues. CDR3: CASSADRSGGELFF. CDR3 DNA sequence: TGTGCCAGCAGCGCGGACAGGTCCGGCGGGGAGCTGTTTTTT.

V gene TRBV5-1 combines with J gene TRBJ2-7; D is uncertain. CDR3 length: 14 amino acids. V was cut by 3 bases and J by 2 bases, with 12 bases left in between. Germline V gene data show CDR1 as SGHRS and CDR2 as YFSETQ. The CDR3 DNA follows: TGCGCCAGCAGCTCCGAACAACCTCCCTACGAGCAGTACTTC. Protein product: CASSSEQPPYEQYF.

The chain couples TRBV7-2 to TRBJ2-5, with no clear D. The CDR3 consists of 12 residues. Germline V CDR1 and CDR2: SGHTA, FQGNSA. Trimming pared 5 bases from V and 5 bases from J, leaving 9 bases between. The DNA for the CDR3 is TGTGCCAGCAGCCCCCGACGGGAGACCCAGTACTTC. This encodes CASSPRRETQYF.

J is TRBJ2-1 and V is TRBV4-2, with 11 positions matching TRBD2. The CDR3 sequence is 15 residues long. Germline V gives CDR1 LGHNA, CDR2 YNFKEQ. V shed 4 bases, J shed 4 bases, and the junction held 3 bases outside the gene matches. The CDR3 DNA reads TGTGCCAGCAGCCCCGGGACTAGCGGTTACAATGAGCAGTTCTTC. Translated: CASSPGTSGYNEQFF.

The chain employs TRBV9 and TRBJ1-3; D is unclear. The CDR3 runs 14 residues. Germline loops: CDR1 SGDLS, CDR2 YYNGEE. Trimming cost V 4 bases and J 0 bases, with 8 bases left between them. The CDR3 nucleotides read TGTGCCAGCAGCCCCCTCCCCTCTGGAAACACCATATATTTT. This encodes CASSPLPSGNTIYF.

A single count supports this clone. V is TRBV30 and J is TRBJ2-7, with D perhaps TRBD2 (6 bases). Trimming removed 2 bases at V and 4 bases at J, with 12 bases between. In germline, CDR1 is GTSNPN, CDR2 SVGIG (reference sequence). This CDR3 comprises 13 residues. The CDR3 DNA reads as TGTGCCTGGAGTACTTTCGGGGGTTACGAGCAGTACTTC. This encodes CAWSTFGGYEQYF.

V gene TRBV6-1 combines with J gene TRBJ2-1, with D unresolved. The germline CDR1 and CDR2 sequences are MNHNS and SASEGT. Deletions cut 5 bases from V and 0 bases from J, with 8 bases between. The CDR3 contains 14 residues. The CDR3: CASSRDSSYNEQFF. CDR3 sequence (DNA): TGTGCCAGCAGTAGAGATTCCTCCTACAATGAGCAGTTCTTC.

The chain couples TRBV10-3 to TRBJ2-7, with 7 bases aligning to TRBD1. Trimming at V came to 3 bases and at J to 1 base, leaving 6 bases not matched to a gene. The germline gives CDR1 ENHRY, CDR2 SYGVKD. This CDR3 is 15 amino acids long. The CDR3 DNA follows: TGTGCCATCAGTGACAACCCGGGACAGTCCTACGAGCAGTACTTC. It encodes CAISDNPGQSYEQYF.

The V call is TRBV28, the J call TRBJ1-2; 8 bases map to TRBD1. Germline-derived CDR1 and CDR2 are MDHEN and SYDVKM. J was trimmed by 3 bases and V by 5 bases; bases with no gene match: 2. The CDR3 contains 13 residues. The CDR3 coding sequence is TGTGCCAGCAGTGCGGGACAGGACTATGGCTACACCTTC. Translating it yields CASSAGQDYGYTF.

The chain links TRBV27 to TRBJ1-1; no clear D gene. Deletions cut 6 bases from V and 1 base from J, with 9 bases between. Germline V gene lookup returns CDR1 MNHEY and CDR2 SMNVEV (reference sequence). This CDR3 has 13 residues. The CDR3 DNA reads TGTGCCAGCAGGAAAACAGCGAACACTGAAGCTTTCTTT. As protein: CASRKTANTEAFF.

This clone was seen more than once but under ten times. The rearrangement joins TRBV4-2 to TRBJ2-7; D perhaps matches TRBD1 (6 bases). Germline loops: CDR1 LGHNA, CDR2 YNFKEQ. There are 14 residues in the CDR3. The V and J ends lost 1 base and 5 bases respectively, with 12 bases between them. CDR3: CASSQANRDNEQYF. The CDR3 DNA is TGTGCCAGCAGCCAAGCCAACAGGGACAACGAGCAGTACTTC.

This chain uses TRBV14 with TRBJ1-2; D is ambiguous. From germline, CDR1 is SGHDN and CDR2 FVKESK. Trimming took off 2 bases at V and 2 bases at J, with 12 bases between the two ends. The CDR3 sequence is 15 residues long. CDR3 loop: CASSQSSDGNYGYTF. For the CDR3, the DNA is TGTGCCAGCAGCCAAAGTTCGGACGGGAACTATGGCTACACCTTC.

The V and J genes are TRBV9 and TRBJ2-3; D might be TRBD1 or TRBD2, each matching 5 bases. CDR1 is SGDLS and CDR2 is YYNGEE in the germline V gene. Trimming took 3 bases from V and 0 from J, leaving 14 bases between them. There are 16 residues in the CDR3. The chain's CDR3 is CASSGKRRDSTDTQYF. CDR3 nucleotide sequence: TGTGCCAGCAGCGGAAAACGTCGGGACAGCACAGATACGCAGTATTTT.

This chain uses TRBV18 with TRBJ2-7; D gene ambiguous. V shed 5 bases and J shed 4 bases, with 12 bases lying between them. From germline, CDR1 is KGHSH and CDR2 LQKENI. The CDR3 extends over 13 amino acids. CDR3 DNA sequence: TGTGCCAGCTCATCCCCAGAACTTTACGAGCAGTACTTC. It is translated as CASSSPELYEQYF.

The rearrangement links TRBV2 to TRBJ2-7; D is tentatively TRBD1 or TRBD2 (5 bases each). V was trimmed by 6 bases and J by 0 bases, leaving 12 bases between them. CDR3 length: 14 amino acids. Germline V gives CDR1 SNHLY, CDR2 FYNNEI. The CDR3 loop is CASREVGPSYEQYF. CDR3 nucleotide sequence: TGTGCCAGCAGGGAGGTGGGGCCCTCCTACGAGCAGTACTTC.

The CDR3 loop reads CASSQEGVGLNEQFF. The CDR3, as DNA: TGCGCCAGCAGCCAAGAGGGGGTAGGGCTCAATGAGCAGTTCTTC. The chain recombines TRBV4-3 with TRBJ2-1; D may match TRBD1 or TRBD2 (5 bases each). V was trimmed by 0 bases and J by 6 bases, leaving 12 bases between them. There are 15 residues in the CDR3. Germline values: CDR1 LGHNA, CDR2 YSLEER.

In this sample, this clone turned up a few times. The V call is TRBV6-6, the J call TRBJ1-5; tentative D call: TRBD1 (5 bases). This CDR3 contains 14 residues. Germline V gene sequence: CDR1 MNHNY, CDR2 SVGAGI (reference sequence). V dropped 7 bases and J dropped 0 bases, with 10 bases sitting between them. In DNA form, the CDR3 reads TGTGCCAGCATCCAGACAGATAGCAATCAGCCCCAGCATTTT. Translation gives CASIQTDSNQPQHF.

This sequence joins TRBV6-5 and TRBJ1-4; 7 positions agree with TRBD1. From germline, CDR1 is MNHEY and CDR2 SVGAGI. The trim removed 6 bases at V and 2 bases at J, leaving 6 bases unmatched. The CDR3 is 15 residues long. The CDR3 coding sequence is TGTGCCAGCAGGAGACAGGGCGAGACTAATGAAAAACTGTTTTTT. It encodes CASRRQGETNEKLFF.

This clone has a handful of counts. J is TRBJ1-1 and V is TRBV2; no definite D call. CDR1 and CDR2 (germline): SNHLY, FYNNEI. The CDR3 sequence is 15 residues long. Trimming shortened V by 3 bases and J by 0 bases, and 11 bases separated the two germline ends. The DNA for the CDR3 is TGTGCCAGCAGTGATGGCGGAGTAATGAACACTGAAGCTTTCTTT. Amino acids: CASSDGGVMNTEAFF. The entire variable domain, with the rest obtained from reference TRBV2 and TRBJ1-1, is as follows: EPEVTQTPSHQVTQMGQEVILRCVPISNHLYFYWYRQILGQKVEFLVSFYNNEISEKSEIFDDQFSVERPDGSNFTLKIRSTKLEDSAMYFCASSDGGVMNTEAFFGQGTRLTVV.

V and J are TRBV7-3 and TRBJ2-3, with TRBD2 as a possible D gene (6 bases). Germline loops: CDR1 SGHTA, CDR2 FQGTGA. Trimming left V 6 bases short and J 6 bases short, with 19 bases between. This CDR3 has 15 amino acids. This CDR3 reads CASRRLVSLTDTQYF. In DNA, the CDR3 is TGTGCCAGCAGGCGACTAGTAAGCCTCACGGATACGCAGTATTTT.

The gene calls are TRBV28 and TRBJ2-2, with a tentative D call TRBD2 (5 bases). Trimming took 5 bases from V and 6 from J, leaving 16 bases between them. The CDR3 has 15 residues. From germline, CDR1 is MDHEN and CDR2 SYDVKM. CDR3 in DNA: TGTGCCAGCAGTAGCCCATCGCGGAGGTCCGGGGAGCTGTTTTTT. Translating gives CASSSPSRRSGELFF.

This sequence joins TRBV19 and TRBJ1-5; 9 bases align to TRBD1. V was clipped by 9 bases and J by 5 bases; unmatched bases: 11. The CDR3 length is 15 residues. Germline-derived CDR1 and CDR2 are LNHDA and SQIVND (reference sequence). CDR3 loop: CASERTGESHQPQHF. The CDR3 DNA reads TGTGCCAGCGAAAGGACAGGGGAATCTCATCAGCCCCAGCATTTT. The full variable domain, completed using reference TRBV19 and TRBJ1-5, is DGGITQSPKYLFRKEGQNVTLSCEQNLNHDAMYWYRQDPGQGLRLIYYSQIVNDFQKGDIAEGYSVSREKKESFPLTVTSAQKNPTAFYLCASERTGESHQPQHFGDGTRLSIL.

The genes are TRBV7-9 and TRBJ2-5; either TRBD1 or TRBD2 may fit D (6 bases each). Germline lookup yields CDR1 SEHNR and CDR2 FQNEAQ (reference sequence). Between the trimmed V and J ends, which lost 7 bases and 4 bases, there was a span of 19 bases. This CDR3 region has 15 residues. For the CDR3, the DNA is TGTGCCAGCACCCTTGTTTTGGGGGGCTCAGAGACCCAGTACTTC. It encodes CASTLVLGGSETQYF.

The chain has TRBV18 and TRBJ2-3, with TRBD2 matching over 10 bases. Germline CDR1 is KGHSH and CDR2 is LQKENI. V was clipped by 1 base and J by 0 bases; unmatched bases: 4. The CDR3 runs to 17 residues. CDR3 sequence (DNA): TGTGCCAGCTCACCACAGAGCGGGGGGGTTAGCACAGATACGCAGTATTTT. Translation: CASSPQSGGVSTDTQYF. Supplemented by reference TRBV18 and TRBJ2-3, the full variable domain reads NAGVMQNPRHLVRRRGQEARLRCSPMKGHSHVYWYRQLPEEGLKFMVYLQKENIIDESGMPKERFSAEFPKEGPSILRIQQVVRGDSAAYFCASSPQSGGVSTDTQYFGPGTRLTVL.

The CDR3 protein is CASGGGQQETQYF. DNA of the CDR3: TGTGCCAGTGGCGGGGGGCAACAAGAGACCCAGTACTTC. The chain employs TRBV19 and TRBJ2-5, with 8 bases that match TRBD2. The CDR3 length is 13 residues. Per germline, CDR1 LNHDA and CDR2 SQIVND (reference sequence). The V segment lost 8 bases and the J segment 2 bases; nucleotides outside the gene matches: 4.

This rearrangement joins TRBV7-6 to TRBJ2-1; 11 bases match TRBD2. The J segment lost 7 bases and the V segment lost 0 bases, leaving 2 bases of the junction unmatched. CDR1 and CDR2 from the germline V gene are SGHVS and FNYEAQ. CDR3 size: 15 residues. DNA for the CDR3: TGTGCCAGCAGCTTAGCGGCTAGCGGGGGGAATGAGCAGTTCTTC. Its protein is CASSLAASGGNEQFF.

The J gene is TRBJ2-7, the V gene TRBV7-3; 9 bases map to TRBD2. The V gene's germline CDR1 is SGHTA and CDR2 FQGTGA. This CDR3 is built from 16 residues. V dropped 2 bases and J dropped 5; count of bases not matched to a gene: 10. The DNA of the CDR3 is TGTGCCAGCAGCTTAGGAGGAGCGGGGGGATCCAACGAGCAGTACTTC. Protein: CASSLGGAGGSNEQYF.

The chain combines TRBV19 with TRBJ1-1; no reliable D call. Trimming left V 4 bases short and J 4 bases short, with 10 bases between. Germline-derived CDR1 and CDR2 are LNHDA and SQIVND (reference sequence). This CDR3 spans 13 amino acids. In nucleotides, the CDR3 is TGTGCCAGTAGTAGTGGAAGAGGCACTGAAGCTTTCTTT. The encoded protein is CASSSGRGTEAFF.

This chain links TRBV4-2 with TRBJ2-3; D might be TRBD1 or TRBD2, each matching 6 bases. Looked up from germline, CDR1 is LGHNA and CDR2 is YNFKEQ. The CDR3 extends over 15 amino acids. Trimming left V 2 bases short and J 3 bases short, with 12 bases between. The DNA of the CDR3 is TGTGCCAGCAGCCAAACGAGGGGGAGGACAGATACGCAGTATTTT. Amino acid sequence: CASSQTRGRTDTQYF.